Listed below are T cell receptor beta chains from one sample, sequenced in a study of OX40 agonist ivuxolimab in advanced cancers. Here immunoSEQ multiplex PCR was the method, and the copy in TCRdb shows in-frame clones only, minus some. The table shows some 14,000 clones, with 77% occurring only once. Sequenced here: CD4+ or CD8+ T cells sorted from blood, sampled in a trial of the OX40 agonist ivuxolimab. All receptors derive from an adult with an advanced solid tumor such as melanoma, head and neck, liver or kidney cancer. Each CDR3 is given with its conserved first and last residue. D genes are given only for firm matches. Rows may omit the clone size; those that give it use once, few, many or a size class.

d_call	cdr3_length	v_call	j_call	clone_size	cdr3_aa	cdr3_nt
.	14	TRBV15	TRBJ2-3	.	CATSREENTDTQYF	TGTGCCACCAGCAGAGAAGAGAACACAGATACGCAGTATTTT
.	13	TRBV30	TRBJ1-6	.	CAWRTVGNSPLHF	TGTGCCTGGAGGACAGTTGGGAATTCACCCCTCCACTTT
.	15	TRBV4-2	TRBJ2-1	.	CASSSEGGDDNEQFF	TGTGCCAGCAGTTCAGAGGGGGGGGACGACAATGAGCAGTTCTTC
.	13	TRBV15	TRBJ1-5	.	CATSKEPLQPQHF	TGTGCCACCAGCAAGGAGCCTCTTCAGCCCCAGCATTTT
TRBD2	16	TRBV5-5	TRBJ2-3	.	CASSSEMGLGGDTQYF	TGTGCCAGCAGCTCCGAGATGGGACTAGGGGGAGATACGCAGTATTTT
.	12	TRBV28	TRBJ1-2	.	CASSLDGDGYTF	TGTGCCAGCAGTTTGGACGGGGATGGCTACACCTTC
TRBD1	18	TRBV10-1	TRBJ1-5	medium-sized	CASSGGTGGPYPLQPQHF	TGCGCCAGCAGTGGGGGAACAGGGGGCCCTTATCCCCTCCAGCCCCAGCATTTT
.	14	TRBV7-7	TRBJ2-1	.	CASSPGHLYNEQFF	TGTGCTAGCAGCCCAGGACACCTGTACAATGAGCAGTTCTTC
.	12	TRBV19	TRBJ1-2	.	CATKTGGYGYTF	TGTGCCACCAAGACGGGGGGATATGGCTACACCTTC
.	16	TRBV9	TRBJ2-3	medium-sized	CASSVDNGGTTDTQYF	TGTGCCAGCAGCGTAGACAATGGTGGTACCACAGATACGCAGTATTTT
.	14	TRBV6-5	TRBJ2-7	.	CASSFSQQSYEQYF	TGTGCCAGCAGTTTCTCCCAACAGTCCTACGAGCAGTACTTC
.	15	TRBV19	TRBJ1-1	.	CASSIRQRMNTEAFF	TGTGCCAGTAGTATTAGGCAGAGGATGAACACTGAAGCTTTCTTT
.	14	TRBV19	TRBJ2-3	medium-sized	CASSPQGRTDTQYF	TGTGCCAGTAGTCCGCAGGGGAGGACAGATACGCAGTATTTT
.	17	TRBV27	TRBJ2-1	once	CASSLSGDHRDHNEQFF	TGTGCCAGCAGTTTATCGGGGGATCACAGGGATCACAATGAGCAGTTCTTC
.	12	TRBV30	TRBJ2-7	once	CAWEDSSYEQYF	TGTGCCTGGGAGGACAGCTCCTACGAGCAGTACTTC
.	16	TRBV19	TRBJ2-3	.	CASSTGTPLSTDTQYF	TGTGCCAGTAGTACCGGGACACCGCTTAGCACAGATACGCAGTATTTT
TRBD2	14	TRBV5-1	TRBJ2-3	.	CASSPSGNADTQYF	TGCGCCAGCAGCCCTAGCGGGAACGCAGATACGCAGTATTTT
TRBD2	16	TRBV11-3	TRBJ2-3	.	CASSLGLAGVGDTQYF	TGTGCCAGCAGCTTAGGACTAGCGGGAGTTGGAGATACGCAGTATTTT
.	14	TRBV6-5	TRBJ2-7	.	CASSYSGPTYEQYF	TGTGCCAGCAGTTACTCGGGACCAACCTACGAGCAGTACTTC
.	15	TRBV5-6	TRBJ1-1	.	CASSFKVDVNTEAFF	TGTGCCAGCAGCTTCAAGGTAGACGTTAACACTGAAGCTTTCTTT
.	16	TRBV11-2	TRBJ1-1	.	CAIRERRTGMNTEAFF	TGTGCCATCCGAGAACGCCGGACGGGGATGAACACTGAAGCTTTCTTT
.	14	TRBV7-8	TRBJ2-7	.	CASSLNQGIYEQYF	TGTGCCAGCAGCTTAAATCAGGGAATTTACGAGCAGTACTTC